Listed below are T cell receptor beta chains from one sample, sequenced in a study of CD8 T cells in ankylosing spondylitis. TCRdb reprocessed the 5' RACE reads via MiXCR and lists one record per CDR3 protein. Of approximately 500,000 distinct CDR3 sequences in the sample, approximately 11% are singletons; the top ten hold 6.8%. Sequenced material: blood, either unsorted or a sorted T cell fraction (not recorded which). The receptor source for this set is a male donor with ankylosing spondylitis. CDR3s include the opening cysteine and the closing phenylalanine or tryptophan. The order of the fields is D gene, V gene, J gene, clone size, CDR3 length, CDR3 DNA, CDR3 protein. A D gene is named only where the DNA matches it firmly. Size is stated for part of the rows, as once, few or many counts, or as a class when the clone is expanded.

D gene: TRBD2; V gene: TRBV24-1; J gene: TRBJ2-5; clone size: NA; CDR3 length: 15; CDR3 DNA: TGTGCCACCAGTGACCCCTCGGGGGGTCTGGAGACCCAGTACTTC; CDR3 protein: CATSDPSGGLETQYF
D gene: TRBD1; V gene: TRBV4-2; J gene: TRBJ2-5; clone size: NA; CDR3 length: 16; CDR3 DNA: TGTGCCAGCAGCCAAGATTCGGGACAGGGAAGGAAGACCCAGTACTTC; CDR3 protein: CASSQDSGQGRKTQYF
D gene: TRBD1; V gene: TRBV25-1; J gene: TRBJ1-1; clone size: NA; CDR3 length: 14; CDR3 DNA: TGTGCCAGCAGTGCGACAGGGTCGTACACTGAAGCTTTCTTT; CDR3 protein: CASSATGSYTEAFF
D gene: NA; V gene: TRBV5-1; J gene: TRBJ2-2; clone size: NA; CDR3 length: 15; CDR3 DNA: TGCGCCAGCAGCTCACTTCGGGGGCAGGACGGGGAGCTGTTTTTT; CDR3 protein: CASSSLRGQDGELFF
D gene: NA; V gene: TRBV11-3; J gene: TRBJ2-4; clone size: few; CDR3 length: 17; CDR3 DNA: TGTGCCAGCAGCTTTGTAGGGGGAACATTAGCCAAAAACATTCAGTACTTC; CDR3 protein: CASSFVGGTLAKNIQYF
D gene: NA; V gene: TRBV30; J gene: TRBJ2-1; clone size: few; CDR3 length: 14; CDR3 DNA: TGTGCCTGGAGTCTCGACATAGAAAACAATGAGCAGTTCTTC; CDR3 protein: CAWSLDIENNEQFF
D gene: TRBD1; V gene: TRBV9; J gene: TRBJ2-3; clone size: many; CDR3 length: 14; CDR3 DNA: TGCGCCAGCAGCGTGGGACAGAGCACAGATACGCAGTATTTT; CDR3 protein: CASSVGQSTDTQYF
D gene: NA; V gene: TRBV12-3/TRBV12-4; J gene: TRBJ2-4; clone size: NA; CDR3 length: 15; CDR3 DNA: TGTGCCAGCAGTCCCCGGGACCTGAGCTGGAACATTCAGTACTTC; CDR3 protein: CASSPRDLSWNIQYF
D gene: NA; V gene: TRBV7-2; J gene: TRBJ2-3; clone size: many; CDR3 length: 15; CDR3 DNA: TGTGCCAGCAGCGCGTCGGGACTTCTCGCAGATACGCAGTATTTT; CDR3 protein: CASSASGLLADTQYF
D gene: NA; V gene: TRBV4-1; J gene: TRBJ2-1; clone size: many; CDR3 length: 13; CDR3 DNA: TGCGCCAGCAGCCTTCTGACAGGTGATGAGCAGTTCTTC; CDR3 protein: CASSLLTGDEQFF
D gene: TRBD1; V gene: TRBV29-1; J gene: TRBJ2-4; clone size: NA; CDR3 length: 13; CDR3 DNA: TGCAGCGTTGCCGCGACAGGGGGAAACATTCAGTACTTC; CDR3 protein: CSVAATGGNIQYF
D gene: NA; V gene: TRBV5-1; J gene: TRBJ2-3; clone size: many; CDR3 length: 16; CDR3 DNA: TGCGCCAGCAGCTTGGACGGGGCTCCGGGCACAGATACGCAGTATTTT; CDR3 protein: CASSLDGAPGTDTQYF
D gene: NA; V gene: TRBV24-1; J gene: TRBJ1-2; clone size: NA; CDR3 length: 15; CDR3 DNA: TGTGCCACCAGTGAACTAGGCCAAACCTCGGGAGGCTACACCTTC; CDR3 protein: CATSELGQTSGGYTF
D gene: TRBD1; V gene: TRBV5-1; J gene: TRBJ2-5; clone size: many; CDR3 length: 15; CDR3 DNA: TGCGCCAGCGGCCGCACATCCGACAGGGGAGAGACCCAGTACTTC; CDR3 protein: CASGRTSDRGETQYF
D gene: NA; V gene: TRBV20-1; J gene: TRBJ2-7; clone size: NA; CDR3 length: 14; CDR3 DNA: TGCAGTGCTGTTCCAGGGACCGGTGTGGGGGAGCAGTACTTC; CDR3 protein: CSAVPGTGVGEQYF
D gene: NA; V gene: TRBV7-7; J gene: TRBJ2-3; clone size: many; CDR3 length: 14; CDR3 DNA: TGTGCCAGCAGCCTAACAGGGACGACAGATACGCAGTATTTT; CDR3 protein: CASSLTGTTDTQYF
D gene: NA; V gene: TRBV4-2; J gene: TRBJ1-1; clone size: NA; CDR3 length: 16; CDR3 DNA: TGTGCCAGCAGCCAAGATTGGAGGGCAGGCAACACTGAAGCTTTCTTT; CDR3 protein: CASSQDWRAGNTEAFF
D gene: TRBD1; V gene: TRBV10-1; J gene: TRBJ2-1; clone size: NA; CDR3 length: 15; CDR3 DNA: TGCGCCAGCAGTGACGGACAGGCGGGTTCGAATGAGCAGTTCTTC; CDR3 protein: CASSDGQAGSNEQFF
D gene: NA; V gene: TRBV5-1; J gene: TRBJ2-7; clone size: few; CDR3 length: 13; CDR3 DNA: TGCGCCAGCAGCTTTGGAGGTTCGACCGAGCAGTACTTC; CDR3 protein: CASSFGGSTEQYF
D gene: NA; V gene: TRBV7-7; J gene: TRBJ2-2; clone size: NA; CDR3 length: 16; CDR3 DNA: TGTGCCAGCAGCCCGATGGTAGCGACGAACACCGGGGAGCTGTTTTTT; CDR3 protein: CASSPMVATNTGELFF
D gene: NA; V gene: TRBV2; J gene: TRBJ2-3; clone size: few; CDR3 length: 16; CDR3 DNA: TGTGCCAGCAGTGAACTAGCGCACCCCCCCACAGATACGCAGTATTTT; CDR3 protein: CASSELAHPPTDTQYF
D gene: TRBD2; V gene: TRBV14; J gene: TRBJ2-1; clone size: NA; CDR3 length: 15; CDR3 DNA: TGTGCCAGCAGCCATGGGACTAGTCCCTACAATGAGCAGTTCTTC; CDR3 protein: CASSHGTSPYNEQFF
D gene: NA; V gene: TRBV4-1; J gene: TRBJ1-2; clone size: NA; CDR3 length: 14; CDR3 DNA: TGCGCCAGCAGCCAAGGGTACGGCTCGTATGGCTACACCTTC; CDR3 protein: CASSQGYGSYGYTF
D gene: TRBD1; V gene: TRBV7-2; J gene: TRBJ1-4; clone size: NA; CDR3 length: 14; CDR3 DNA: TGTGCCAGCAGCCAGGGGGCCCCTAATGAAAAACTGTTTTTT; CDR3 protein: CASSQGAPNEKLFF
D gene: NA; V gene: TRBV20-1; J gene: TRBJ1-6; clone size: few; CDR3 length: 14; CDR3 DNA: TGCAGTGCTAGTGGGTCCTTTTCGGATTCACCCCTCCACTTT; CDR3 protein: CSASGSFSDSPLHF
D gene: NA; V gene: TRBV20-1; J gene: TRBJ2-1; clone size: few; CDR3 length: 16; CDR3 DNA: TGCAGTGCCACCCGCCGGGACGGACCCTCCTACAATGAGCAGTTCTTC; CDR3 protein: CSATRRDGPSYNEQFF
D gene: NA; V gene: TRBV4-2; J gene: TRBJ1-5; clone size: NA; CDR3 length: 16; CDR3 DNA: TGTGCCAGCAGCCAAGACGACCACCCTAGCAATCAGCCCCAGCATTTT; CDR3 protein: CASSQDDHPSNQPQHF
D gene: NA; V gene: TRBV6-6; J gene: TRBJ1-2; clone size: few; CDR3 length: 12; CDR3 DNA: TGTGCCAGCAGTTATAAAGAATATGGCTACACCTTC; CDR3 protein: CASSYKEYGYTF
D gene: NA; V gene: TRBV11-2; J gene: TRBJ2-2; clone size: many; CDR3 length: 15; CDR3 DNA: TGTGCCAGCAGCTTAACAAGTTGGGACACCGGGGAGCTGTTTTTT; CDR3 protein: CASSLTSWDTGELFF
D gene: NA; V gene: TRBV19; J gene: TRBJ2-1; clone size: NA; CDR3 length: 16; CDR3 DNA: TGTGCCAGCACGACCGGGCAAAGGGTCTCCTACAATGAGCAGTTCTTC; CDR3 protein: CASTTGQRVSYNEQFF
D gene: NA; V gene: TRBV12-3/TRBV12-4; J gene: TRBJ2-2; clone size: few; CDR3 length: 15; CDR3 DNA: TGTGCCAGCAGCCCCCCAACGGGCCGAACCGGGGAGCTGTTTTTT; CDR3 protein: CASSPPTGRTGELFF
D gene: NA; V gene: TRBV12-3/TRBV12-4; J gene: TRBJ1-5; clone size: few; CDR3 length: 15; CDR3 DNA: TGTGCCAGCAGTTTAGCGGGAAGGGGAGATCAGCCCCAGCATTTT; CDR3 protein: CASSLAGRGDQPQHF
D gene: TRBD1; V gene: TRBV6-2/TRBV6-3; J gene: TRBJ1-5; clone size: NA; CDR3 length: 17; CDR3 DNA: TGTGCCAGCCGTCGGGGGACAGGCCTAATCGGCAATCAGCCCCAGCATTTT; CDR3 protein: CASRRGTGLIGNQPQHF
D gene: TRBD1; V gene: TRBV27; J gene: TRBJ1-1; clone size: NA; CDR3 length: 15; CDR3 DNA: TGTGCCAGCAGTTTCAGGGGGCTAAGTGGCACTGAAGCTTTCTTT; CDR3 protein: CASSFRGLSGTEAFF
D gene: TRBD2; V gene: TRBV5-1; J gene: TRBJ2-5; clone size: NA; CDR3 length: 13; CDR3 DNA: TGCGCCAGCGGAGCGGGGCACCAAGAGACCCAGTACTTC; CDR3 protein: CASGAGHQETQYF
D gene: NA; V gene: TRBV6-1; J gene: TRBJ1-6; clone size: many; CDR3 length: 15; CDR3 DNA: TGTGCCAGCAGTGAAGTCCCTGAGGGTAATTCACCCCTCCACTTT; CDR3 protein: CASSEVPEGNSPLHF
D gene: NA; V gene: TRBV5-1; J gene: TRBJ2-2; clone size: NA; CDR3 length: 16; CDR3 DNA: TGCGTCAGCAGCTCCTTCCCAGGACTTAACACCGGGGAGCTGTTTTTT; CDR3 protein: CVSSSFPGLNTGELFF